A single sample gave rise to the 31 T cell receptor beta chains below, sequenced in a study of control samples from healthy donors and cancer patients. Sequencing was performed with immunoSEQ multiplex PCR; in TCRdb, only in-frame clones are kept and a portion is missing. The data hold 260,000 or so clones, with almost 85% observed a single time. Sequenced sample: PBMCs. The receptors come from an older woman with lung cancer.

This chain connects TRBV6-5 to TRBJ1-2; TRBD1 might be the D (6 bases). CDR3 size: 13 residues. The V gene lost 2 bases and the J gene lost 4 bases, with 8 bases spanning the gap. Germline CDR1 is MNHEY and CDR2 is SVGAGI. The CDR3 DNA is TGTGCCAGCAGTTACGAGGGGGTCTATGGCTACACCTTC. It translates to CASSYEGVYGYTF.

This clone occurred once. J is TRBJ1-1 and V is TRBV28; D perhaps matches TRBD1 (5 bases). Per germline, CDR1 MDHEN and CDR2 SYDVKM. This CDR3 region has 15 residues. V lost 2 bases and J 5 bases, leaving 15 bases between the germline ends. CDR3 residues: CASSLPGARRTEAFF. In DNA, the CDR3 is TGTGCCAGCAGTTTACCCGGGGCCCGGAGGACTGAAGCTTTCTTT.

The chain links TRBV2 to TRBJ2-2; 7 bases map to TRBD2. CDR1 is SNHLY and CDR2 is FYNNEI in the germline V gene. V dropped 8 bases and J dropped 6; count of bases not matched to a gene: 9. The CDR3 length is 14 residues. CDR3 amino acids: CASQLGGWPGELFF. In DNA, the CDR3 is TGTGCCAGCCAGTTGGGAGGGTGGCCCGGGGAGCTGTTTTTT.

The table lists this clone with a few counts. This chain connects TRBV5-1 to TRBJ1-2; D may be TRBD1 (5 bases). Germline V gene data show CDR1 as SGHRS and CDR2 as YFSETQ. CDR3 length: 15 residues. Trimming pared 1 base from V and 2 bases from J, leaving 12 bases between. CDR3 bases: TGCGCCAGCAGCTTGTTTACAGGTTTGAACTATGGCTACACCTTC. It yields the protein CASSLFTGLNYGYTF.

This rearrangement joins TRBV5-6 to TRBJ2-7; D is perhaps TRBD2 (5 bases). Germline V gives CDR1 SGHDT, CDR2 YYEEEE. The V and J ends lost 1 base and 0 bases respectively, with 14 bases between them. The CDR3 spans 16 residues. CDR3 loop: CASSLRGPSSSYEQYF. The CDR3 coding sequence is TGTGCCAGCAGCTTGCGAGGGCCCAGTAGCTCCTACGAGCAGTACTTC.

The J gene is TRBJ2-5, the V gene TRBV5-1, with a tentative D call TRBD1 (7 bases). Germline V gives CDR1 SGHRS, CDR2 YFSETQ. There are 15 residues in the CDR3. Trimming cost V 7 bases and J 4 bases, with 20 bases left between them. CDR3 loop: CASQEGAQGGETQYF. As DNA, the CDR3 is TGCGCCAGCCAAGAGGGGGCCCAGGGGGGAGAGACCCAGTACTTC.

This clone was recorded only once. This rearrangement joins TRBV7-9 to TRBJ2-7, with D tentatively TRBD1 (7 bases). The CDR3 length is 17 residues. With 1 base removed from V and 3 bases from J, the gap between germline ends came to 19 bases. CDR1 SEHNR and CDR2 FQNEAQ come from the germline V gene (reference sequence). The CDR3 region has the DNA TGTGCCAGCAGCTTAGGCAGGTACAGGGGAGGACACTACGAGCAGTACTTC. Translation: CASSLGRYRGGHYEQYF.

This clone turned up a few times. V gene TRBV3-1 (or the pseudogene TRBV3-2) combines with J gene TRBJ2-2, with D tentatively TRBD1 (6 bases). Between the trimmed V and J ends, which lost 4 bases and 5 bases, there was a span of 11 bases. The CDR3 has 14 amino acids. Germline V CDR1 and CDR2: LGHDT, YNNKEL (reference sequence). As DNA, the CDR3 is TGTGCCAGCAGCCCGACAGGAGAAACCGGGGAGCTGTTTTTT. It encodes CASSPTGETGELFF.

The rearrangement joins TRBV27 to TRBJ2-5, with D uncertain. V dropped 2 bases and J dropped 2 bases, with 6 bases sitting between them. CDR3 length equals 13 residues. Germline loops: CDR1 MNHEY, CDR2 SMNVEV (reference sequence). Here the CDR3 DNA reads TGTGCCAGCAGTTTAAGAGAACAAGAGACCCAGTACTTC. Residues: CASSLREQETQYF.

V is TRBV3-1 (or the pseudogene TRBV3-2) and J is TRBJ1-6; 9 bases are a match to TRBD1. V lost 4 bases and J lost 8; bases outside the gene matches: 6. The CDR3 loop spans 15 amino acids. In germline, CDR1 is LGHDT, CDR2 YNNKEL (reference sequence). The CDR3 DNA reads as TGTGCCAGCAGCCCACAGGGGGCTGGATATTCACCCCTCCACTTT. Encoded protein: CASSPQGAGYSPLHF.

This clone was detected only once. The chain combines TRBV25-1 with TRBJ1-3; no clear D. The CDR3 covers 14 residues. Trimming removed 3 bases at V and 6 bases at J, with 12 bases between. The V gene's germline CDR1 is MGHDK and CDR2 SYGVNS. The CDR3 nucleotides are TGTGCCAGCAGTGAGTCCGGACGGATAAACACCATATATTTT. Its protein product is CASSESGRINTIYF.

This clone was observed a few times. The chain couples TRBV11-2 to TRBJ2-1; 7 bases line up with TRBD1. V lost 6 bases, J lost 8 bases, and 22 bases stayed unmatched. The CDR3 has 18 residues. Germline V gene data show CDR1 as SGHAT and CDR2 as FQNNGV. The CDR3, as DNA: TGTGCCAGCAGGAGACAGGGTGGGCGAGGCTACCAGGGCTATGAGCAGTTCTTC. Its protein product is CASRRQGGRGYQGYEQFF.

The chain is built from TRBV18 and TRBJ1-1; D not resolved. Deletions cut 5 bases from V and 4 bases from J, with 23 bases between. The CDR3 runs 17 residues. Germline assignment: CDR1 KGHSH and CDR2 LQKENI. CDR3 DNA sequence: TGTGCCAGCTCATCGCCTACCGGGAGCCCCTCGGGCACTGAAGCTTTCTTT. It is translated as CASSSPTGSPSGTEAFF.

The chain recombines TRBV11-3 with TRBJ1-6, with a possible D match to TRBD1 (6 bases). This CDR3 is built from 14 residues. CDR1 SGHNT and CDR2 YENEEA come from the germline V gene. V shed 3 bases and J shed 10 bases, with 13 bases lying between them. The CDR3 sequence is CASSLRAGDSPLHF. The CDR3 DNA sequence: TGTGCCAGCAGCTTGCGGGCAGGGGACTCACCCCTCCACTTT.

The chain combines TRBV13 with TRBJ1-2; the D gene is possibly TRBD1 (5 bases). Germline loops: CDR1 PRHDT, CDR2 FYEKMQ (reference sequence). CDR3 length: 15 amino acids. Trimming stripped 5 bases from V and 3 bases from J, with 16 bases between. The CDR3 bases are TGTGCCAGCAGCGTGGGGACGGCTCCCTACTATGGCTACACCTTC. Translation gives CASSVGTAPYYGYTF.

The chain combines TRBV2 with TRBJ2-7; D unclear. This CDR3 contains 13 residues. Deletions cut 4 bases from V and 3 bases from J, with 10 bases between. Germline V lookup: CDR1 SNHLY, CDR2 FYNNEI. The chain's CDR3 is CASSGGFLYEQYF. For the CDR3, the DNA is TGTGCCAGCAGTGGTGGATTTCTCTACGAGCAGTACTTC. The complete variable domain, with remaining parts taken from reference TRBV2 and TRBJ2-7, reads EPEVTQTPSHQVTQMGQEVILRCVPISNHLYFYWYRQILGQKVEFLVSFYNNEISEKSEIFDDQFSVERPDGSNFTLKIRSTKLEDSAMYFCASSGGFLYEQYFGPGTRLTVT.

CDR3 sequence: CASSQGPYEQYF. In DNA form, the CDR3 reads TGTGCCAGTTCACAGGGGCCCTACGAGCAGTACTTC. The rearrangement uses TRBV19 and TRBJ2-7; 7 nucleotides line up with TRBD1. J was trimmed by 2 bases and V by 8 bases; bases with no gene match: 3. The germline V gene encodes CDR1 LNHDA and CDR2 SQIVND (reference sequence). This CDR3 comprises 12 residues.

The chain has TRBV24-1 and TRBJ1-1, with 7 bases fitting TRBD1. V lost 4 bases to trimming and J lost 1 base; unmatched junction nucleotides: 8. The germline V gene encodes CDR1 KGHDR and CDR2 SFDVKD. This CDR3 comprises 16 residues. In DNA form, the CDR3 reads TGTGCCACCAGTGACCCTACCAGGGGGGCGAACACTGAAGCTTTCTTT. Translated: CATSDPTRGANTEAFF.

V usage is TRBV28 and J usage is TRBJ1-6; a weak D match, TRBD1 (5 bases). Germline V gives CDR1 MDHEN, CDR2 SYDVKM. The CDR3 has 14 residues. V lost 6 bases and J lost 6, with 12 bases in between. The CDR3 DNA is TGTGCCAGCAGAGTCGGGACGGTTAATTCACCCCTCCACTTT. Translating it yields CASRVGTVNSPLHF.

There are a few counts of this clone. The chain joins TRBV2 to TRBJ1-1, with a weak D call TRBD1 (6 bases). The V and J ends lost 7 bases and 5 bases respectively, with 14 bases between them. The length of the CDR3 is 13 residues. Germline V gene sequence: CDR1 SNHLY, CDR2 FYNNEI. The CDR3 loop reads CASNGGAGTEAFF. The CDR3 nucleotides are TGTGCCAGCAACGGGGGCGCGGGGACTGAAGCTTTCTTT.

In the case of this clone: The sample contains more than one DNA sequence encoding this CDR3. The rearrangement links TRBV5-1 to TRBJ2-5; a possible D gene is TRBD1 (6 bases). In germline, CDR1 is SGHRS, CDR2 YFSETQ. With 4 bases removed from V and 3 bases from J, the gap between germline ends came to 10 bases. The CDR3 sequence is 13 residues long. The CDR3, as DNA: TGCGCCAGCAGCCCTTGGACAGAAGAGACCCAGTACTTC. Its translation is CASSPWTEETQYF.

The V and J genes are TRBV9 and TRBJ2-2, with D perhaps TRBD1 or TRBD2 (6 bases each). In germline, CDR1 is SGDLS, CDR2 YYNGEE. The V end was cut by 1 base, the J end by 8 bases, with 15 bases between. CDR3 length equals 15 residues. CDR3 sequence: CASSVLDGGPGELFF. CDR3 nucleotide sequence: TGTGCCAGCAGCGTACTAGATGGGGGGCCAGGGGAGCTGTTTTTT.

The chain carries TRBV16 and TRBJ2-3; TRBD1 might be the D (6 bases). The CDR3 has 15 amino acids. Germline V CDR1 and CDR2: KGHSY, FQNENV. Trimming stripped 2 bases from V and 0 bases from J, with 9 bases between. CDR3 sequence: CASSQGQISTDTQYF. The CDR3 region has the DNA TGTGCCAGCAGCCAAGGACAGATCAGCACAGATACGCAGTATTTT.

The count of this clone is one. The V gene is TRBV15, the J gene TRBJ1-4; the D is unclear. The germline V gene has CDR1 LNHNV and CDR2 YYDKDF (reference sequence). V shed 8 bases and J shed 0 bases, with 7 bases lying between them. This CDR3 is 13 amino acids long. The CDR3 sequence: CATRRATNEKLFF. The DNA for the CDR3 is TGTGCCACCCGGAGAGCAACTAATGAAAAACTGTTTTTT.

CDR3 nucleotide sequence: TGTGCCAGCAGCCAAGGAGCGGGAGGGTTGAGCCGCGATGAGCAGTTCTTC. Protein product: CASSQGAGGLSRDEQFF. The chain combines TRBV3-1 (or the pseudogene TRBV3-2) with TRBJ2-1; 10 bases line up with TRBD2. The CDR3 extends over 17 amino acids. CDR1 is LGHDT, CDR2 YNNKEL, per germline (reference sequence). The junction had 11 bases not matched to a gene; V was cut back by 1 base and J by 8 bases.

The rearrangement links TRBV4-2 to TRBJ2-1, with TRBD1 matching 9 bases. The V segment lost 2 bases and the J segment 9 bases; nucleotides outside the gene matches: 14. The germline V gene has CDR1 LGHNA and CDR2 YNFKEQ. The CDR3 totals 17 residues. The CDR3 spells CASSQYMAGQGSSEQFF. The CDR3 coding sequence is TGTGCCAGCAGCCAATATATGGCGGGACAGGGTAGTTCTGAGCAGTTCTTC.

The rearrangement joins TRBV6-5 to TRBJ2-5, with a possible D match to TRBD2 (6 bases). Trimming took 4 bases from V and 5 from J, leaving 14 bases between them. Per the germline V gene, CDR1 is MNHEY and CDR2 is SVGAGI. The CDR3 sequence is 14 residues long. The chain's CDR3 is CASSSWDSLETQYF. The CDR3 DNA sequence: TGTGCCAGCAGTTCTTGGGACTCTCTGGAGACCCAGTACTTC.

V usage is TRBV7-2 and J usage is TRBJ2-1, with 8 bases fitting TRBD1. This CDR3 is built from 18 residues. The V gene end was trimmed by 5 bases and the J gene end by 4 bases; junction bases not matched to a gene: 16. Germline CDR1 reads SGHTA; CDR2 reads FQGNSA. The CDR3 DNA follows: TGTGCCAGCAGCCGCTACCGGACAGGGAGAATACAGTACAATGAGCAGTTCTTC. Amino acids: CASSRYRTGRIQYNEQFF.

The chain recombines TRBV5-1 with TRBJ2-3; no definite D call. The CDR3 length is 15 residues. Deletions cut 7 bases from V and 1 base from J, with 16 bases between. The germline V gene encodes CDR1 SGHRS and CDR2 YFSETQ. In DNA, the CDR3 is TGCGCCAGCCGTACGCCTCTGGCGGGCACAGATACGCAGTATTTT. Protein sequence: CASRTPLAGTDTQYF.

This chain uses TRBV6-5 with TRBJ1-5, with a weak D call TRBD1 (5 bases). Germline CDR1 is MNHEY and CDR2 is SVGAGI. The CDR3 spans 14 residues. The V and J ends lost 2 bases and 7 bases respectively, with 12 bases between them. The CDR3 DNA reads TGTGCCAGCAGTTACACTCATCAGGGCCAGCCCCAGCATTTT. Its protein is CASSYTHQGQPQHF.

V gene TRBV5-1 combines with J gene TRBJ1-1, with TRBD1 matching 8 bases. Trimming removed 4 bases from V and 6 bases from J; junction bases left unmatched: 11. Germline V gene sequence: CDR1 SGHRS, CDR2 YFSETQ. This CDR3 is built from 15 residues. CDR3 in amino acids: CASSRRTGQGAEAFF. CDR3 in DNA: TGCGCCAGCAGCAGAAGGACAGGGCAGGGCGCTGAAGCTTTCTTT. Supplemented by reference TRBV5-1 and TRBJ1-1, the full variable domain reads KAGVTQTPRYLIKTRGQQVTLSCSPISGHRSVSWYQQTPGQGLQFLFEYFSETQRNKGNFPGRFSGRQFSNSRSEMNVSTLELGDSALYLCASSRRTGQGAEAFFGQGTRLTVV.